This entry lists 27 T cell receptor beta chains sequenced from one sample in a study of post-analysis software for immune sequencing data. Study-level points and caveats: With TRBV5-6, TRBV5-1 and TRBV20-1 included, about 5 TRBV segments were more frequent in patients than in controls.

Incorporated into the TCR beta cDNA libraries were unique molecular identifiers, which served to reduce PCR and sequencing biases. Using its own MiXCR run on the PCR reads, TCRdb lists one record per CDR3 protein. The table has approximately 730,000 distinct CDR3 sequences, around 42% seen once. These receptors' antigens are unknown. The sample comprised blood. Every receptor here comes from a girl between 10 and 17 years old with multiple sclerosis.

The gene calls are TRBV18 and TRBJ1-4, with TRBD1 matching over 8 bases. The CDR3 is made up of 16 amino acids. Germline values: CDR1 KGHSH, CDR2 LQKENI. The junction had 7 bases not matched to a gene; V was cut back by 5 bases and J by 2 bases. The CDR3 bases are TGTGCCAGCTCATCCCGACAGGGGACGACTAATGAAAAACTGTTTTTT. Its translation: CASSSRQGTTNEKLFF. Variable domain in full (rest from reference TRBV18 and TRBJ1-4): NAGVMQNPRHLVRRRGQEARLRCSPMKGHSHVYWYRQLPEEGLKFMVYLQKENIIDESGMPKERFSAEFPKEGPSILRIQQVVRGDSAAYFCASSSRQGTTNEKLFFGSGTQLSVL.

This clonotype appeared once. The chain couples TRBV28 to TRBJ2-7, with 9 nucleotides matching TRBD1. The V and J ends lost 3 bases and 3 bases, in that order; junction bases with no gene match: 6. The CDR3 has 15 amino acids. CDR1 and CDR2 from the germline V gene are MDHEN and SYDVKM. The CDR3 here is CASSFSGTGYYEQYF. CDR3 DNA sequence: TGTGCCAGCAGTTTTAGTGGGACAGGGTACTACGAGCAGTACTTC. Variable domain in full (rest from reference TRBV28 and TRBJ2-7): DVKVTQSSRYLVKRTGEKVFLECVQDMDHENMFWYRQDPGLGLRLIYFSYDVKMKEKGDIPEGYSVSREKKERFSLILESASTNQTSMYLCASSFSGTGYYEQYFGPGTRLTVT.

This clonotype was found a few times. The rearrangement joins TRBV29-1 to TRBJ1-2; 8 bases match TRBD1. CDR1 is SQVTM and CDR2 is ANQGSEA in the germline V gene. Trimming at V came to 3 bases and at J to 3 bases, leaving 9 bases not matched to a gene. The CDR3 sequence is 15 residues long. In nucleotides, the CDR3 is TGCAGCGTTGACGTGGGGCAGGGGGCCCACTATGGCTACACCTTC. It yields the protein CSVDVGQGAHYGYTF.

V is TRBV20-1 and J is TRBJ2-3; 7 bases are shared with TRBD2. CDR3 size: 15 residues. The trim removed 5 bases at V and 2 bases at J, leaving 10 bases unmatched. Looked up from germline, CDR1 is DFQATT and CDR2 is SNEGSKA (reference sequence). The CDR3 region has the DNA TGCAGTGCTGAAACCGGGACTACCCACACAGATACGCAGTATTTT. Amino acids: CSAETGTTHTDTQYF.

The gene calls are TRBV10-3 and TRBJ1-2, with unresolved D. This CDR3 has 12 amino acids. Trimming pared 9 bases from V and 4 bases from J, leaving 12 bases between. The V gene's germline CDR1 is ENHRY and CDR2 SYGVKD. CDR3 sequence reads: CAMGGPIYGYTF. Here the CDR3 DNA reads TGTGCCATGGGAGGGCCCATCTATGGCTACACCTTC.

The J gene is TRBJ2-3, the V gene TRBV6-6; no clear D gene. V was trimmed by 7 bases and J by 6 bases, leaving 14 bases between them. The germline gives CDR1 MNHNY, CDR2 SVGAGI (reference sequence). The CDR3 is made up of 13 amino acids. Here the CDR3 DNA reads TGTGCCAGCACACTCCCGGGCTCGGATACGCAGTATTTT. Translating it yields CASTLPGSDTQYF.

The V call is TRBV5-1, the J call TRBJ2-1, with D perhaps given as TRBD1 or TRBD2 (5 bases each). V was cut by 7 bases and J by 9 bases, with 23 bases left in between. Germline loops: CDR1 SGHRS, CDR2 YFSETQ. The CDR3 contains 15 residues. CDR3 bases: TGCGCCAGCTCCCCCCGTCGGGGCAGGTCGGGTGAGCAGTTCTTC. Its protein product is CASSPRRGRSGEQFF.

This clonotype was picked up a small number of times. The rearrangement links TRBV5-6 to TRBJ2-4; 8 positions match TRBD2. J lost 9 bases, V lost 4 bases, and 6 bases had no gene match. This CDR3 has 13 residues. Germline V lookup: CDR1 SGHDT, CDR2 YYEEEE. CDR3: CASSPGGAAIQYF. The CDR3, as DNA: TGTGCCAGCAGCCCGGGGGGGGCTGCCATTCAGTACTTC.

In its sample, this clonotype was seen a few times. The rearrangement links TRBV6-1 to TRBJ2-7, with D maybe TRBD1 (6 bases). The V and J ends lost 0 bases and 11 bases respectively, with 11 bases between them. CDR3 size: 12 residues. The V gene's germline CDR1 is MNHNS and CDR2 SASEGT. CDR3: CASSEARQGKYF. The CDR3 DNA reads as TGTGCCAGCAGTGAAGCTCGGCAGGGGAAGTACTTC.

There are a few counts of this clonotype. The V and J genes are TRBV11-2 and TRBJ2-1; 7 bases fit TRBD1. This CDR3 is 15 amino acids long. Germline lookup yields CDR1 SGHAT and CDR2 FQNNGV. The ends lost 5 bases at V and 4 bases at J; junction bases unmatched: 8. CDR3 bases: TGTGCCAGCAGCCTGCCGGGACAGTCATACAATGAGCAGTTCTTC. Translation: CASSLPGQSYNEQFF.

This clonotype was picked up a small number of times. This sequence joins TRBV6-5 and TRBJ2-1, with 8 positions matching TRBD2. The CDR3 runs to 15 residues. V trimming: 2 bases; J trimming: 3 bases; junction bases outside the gene matches: 3. Germline V CDR1 and CDR2: MNHEY, SVGAGI. CDR3 protein: CASSYPGLGYNEQFF. The CDR3, as DNA: TGTGCCAGCAGTTACCCGGGACTAGGCTACAATGAGCAGTTCTTC.

This clonotype has a handful of counts. The V and J genes are TRBV9 and TRBJ2-1, with TRBD2 matching 7 bases. Unmatched junction bases numbered 6, after V lost 5 bases and J lost 10 bases. Germline V lookup: CDR1 SGDLS, CDR2 YYNGEE. This CDR3 has 12 residues. The CDR3 sequence is CASRGEGGEQFF. The CDR3 DNA sequence: TGTGCCAGCAGGGGGGAGGGCGGAGAGCAGTTCTTC. Complete variable domain (other parts from reference TRBV9 and TRBJ2-1): DSGVTQTPKHLITATGQRVTLRCSPRSGDLSVYWYQQSLDQGLQFLIQYYNGEERAKGNILERFSAQQFPDLHSELNLSSLELGDSALYFCASRGEGGEQFFGPGTRLTVL.

This clonotype occurred a few times. The chain uses TRBV7-9 and TRBJ2-5; D could derive from TRBD1 or TRBD2 (7 bases each). The CDR3 is made up of 15 amino acids. Germline CDR1 reads SEHNR; CDR2 reads FQNEAQ (reference sequence). V dropped 5 bases and J dropped 5 bases, with 18 bases sitting between them. In nucleotides, the CDR3 is TGTGCCAGCAGCCTCTCAACAGGGGAGGGGGAGACCCAGTACTTC. Protein: CASSLSTGEGETQYF.

This chain uses TRBV7-8 with TRBJ1-2; 9 bases map to TRBD1. V was clipped by 4 bases and J by 5 bases; unmatched bases: 11. The CDR3 totals 16 residues. Germline values: CDR1 SGHVS, CDR2 FQNEAQ. CDR3 protein: CASSSGTGPSDYGYTF. CDR3 DNA: TGTGCCAGCAGCTCTGGGACAGGGCCCTCGGATTATGGCTACACCTTC.

This clonotype was seen once. The chain carries TRBV12-3 or TRBV12-4 and TRBJ2-5; the D gene is possibly TRBD1 (6 bases). The better agreement between TRBJ2-4 and the DNA end casts doubt on the J call. This CDR3 region has 15 residues. The CDR3 coding sequence is TGTGCCAGCAGCTTACAGGGAATAGTCAAAAACATTCAGTACTTC. Protein sequence: CASSLQGIVKNIQYF.

In its sample, this clonotype was seen a few times. The V gene is TRBV15, the J gene TRBJ2-3, with D hard to call. The CDR3 totals 17 residues. Germline V gene lookup returns CDR1 LNHNV and CDR2 YYDKDF (reference sequence). The V gene lost 0 bases and the J gene lost 6 bases, with 19 bases spanning the gap. The CDR3 region is CATSRDLGVGRPDTQYF. CDR3 in DNA: TGTGCCACCAGCAGAGATCTCGGCGTTGGGCGCCCTGATACGCAGTATTTT. The full variable domain, in which reference TRBV15 and TRBJ2-3 provide the parts outside the CDR3, is DAMVIQNPRYQVTQFGKPVTLSCSQTLNHNVMYWYQQKSSQAPKLLFHYYDKDFNNEADTPDNFQSRRPNTSFCFLDIRSPGLGDTAMYLCATSRDLGVGRPDTQYFGPGTRLTVL.

This clonotype was seen only a few times. The junction shows a germline mismatch at one end, possibly a read error. The V gene is TRBV14, the J gene TRBJ2-1, with D tentatively TRBD1 or TRBD2 (5 bases each). This CDR3 is 15 amino acids long. Germline CDR1 SGHDN, CDR2 FVKESK. The DNA of the CDR3 is TGTGCCAGCAGCCCTCCGGGACGGGTCTACAATAAGCAGTTCTTC. As protein: CASSPPGRVYNKQFF.

This clonotype was detected a few times. The rearrangement uses TRBV5-1 and TRBJ2-7, with D possibly being TRBD2 (6 bases). Trimming removed 5 bases from V and 10 bases from J, with 28 bases in between. This CDR3 comprises 16 residues. Germline CDR1 and CDR2: SGHRS and YFSETQ. Here the CDR3 DNA reads TGCGCCAGCAGTCCCGAGGGAGGTCGCTCCCAAGAGGCCCAGTACTTC. Encoded protein: CASSPEGGRSQEAQYF.

At least ten counts were recorded for this clonotype. The CDR3 loop is CASSQGTTSGSGNEQFF. The CDR3 region has the DNA TGTGCCAGCAGCCAGGGGACCACTAGCGGGAGTGGTAATGAGCAGTTCTTC. The J gene is TRBJ2-1, the V gene TRBV4-2; 11 nucleotides align to TRBD2. Trimming cost V 3 bases and J 7 bases; bases outside gene matches: 11. CDR3 length: 17 residues. Germline V gene lookup returns CDR1 LGHNA and CDR2 YNFKEQ.

On this clonotype: A much larger clonotype is one base distant, so this may be a read error. The V gene is TRBV7-8, the J gene TRBJ2-6; D call uncertain. The CDR3 totals 15 residues. Germline V gene data show CDR1 as SGHVS and CDR2 as FQNEAQ. CDR3 bases: TGTGCCAGCAGCTTAGTTAACTCTGGGACCAACGTCCTGACTTTC. As protein: CASSLVNSGTNVLTF.

This clonotype was found many times. The chain recombines TRBV20-1 with TRBJ2-7; D is uncertain. The CDR3 extends over 11 amino acids. The germline V and J ends were trimmed by 5 bases and 4 bases, with 9 bases remaining between them. CDR1 and CDR2 (germline): DFQATT, SNEGSKA (reference sequence). The CDR3 DNA reads TGCAGTGCTCCCCAGACTTACGAGCAGTACTTC. Translated: CSAPQTYEQYF.

This chain joins TRBV7-2 and TRBJ1-2; no definite D call. Germline CDR1 is SGHTA and CDR2 is FQGNSA. The CDR3 extends over 15 amino acids. The V and J ends lost 2 bases and 5 bases respectively, with 15 bases between them. CDR3 amino acids: CASSLTSSEVYGYTF. The CDR3 coding sequence is TGTGCCAGCAGCTTAACCTCTAGTGAAGTTTATGGCTACACCTTC.

Only a few counts were recorded for this clonotype. J is TRBJ2-5 and V is TRBV20-1; TRBD2 is a possible D gene (6 bases). Trimming left V 3 bases short and J 2 bases short, with 25 bases between. CDR3 length equals 18 residues. The germline V gene encodes CDR1 DFQATT and CDR2 SNEGSKA (reference sequence). The CDR3 region has the DNA TGCAGTGCTAGTCCCGACCGCCGCGGGGCAACAATTCAAGAGACCCAGTACTTC. Translation gives CSASPDRRGATIQETQYF.

This clonotype has more than one count but fewer than ten. The chain joins TRBV7-9 to TRBJ2-5; unclear D gene. The end of the DNA is better explained by TRBJ2-7, so the J call may be wrong. CDR3 length: 13 residues. Looked up from germline, CDR1 is SEHNR and CDR2 is FQNEAQ (reference sequence). The CDR3 reads CASSPDDVYEQYF. The CDR3 DNA sequence: TGTGCCAGCAGCCCTGACGACGTCTACGAGCAGTACTTC.

The V and J genes are TRBV7-9 and TRBJ2-1; the D gene is possibly TRBD2 (6 bases). Germline V gene sequence: CDR1 SEHNR, CDR2 FQNEAQ (reference sequence). The CDR3 is 16 residues long. The V end lost 5 bases, the J end lost 6 bases, and 20 bases lay between the germline ends. CDR3 in DNA: TGTGCCAGCAGCCCTCCGGGAGTCTCCCCCCCCAATGAGCAGTTCTTC. Translating it yields CASSPPGVSPPNEQFF.

This clonotype was counted a single time. The rearrangement links TRBV27 to TRBJ1-2; TRBD1 aligns across 9 bases. Germline CDR1 and CDR2: MNHEY and SMNVEV (reference sequence). The ends lost 5 bases at V and 4 bases at J; junction bases unmatched: 17. There are 18 residues in the CDR3. CDR3 region: CASSASGTGSPYPYGYTF. CDR3 sequence (DNA): TGTGCCAGCAGTGCCTCCGGGACAGGGAGCCCATACCCCTATGGCTACACCTTC.

This clonotype was detected only a few times. J is TRBJ2-5 and V is TRBV10-3; TRBD1 matches 8 bases. CDR1 is ENHRY, CDR2 SYGVKD, per germline. V dropped 11 bases and J dropped 3; count of bases not matched to a gene: 11. The CDR3 is made up of 14 amino acids. The CDR3 reads CAARQGSNKETQYF. DNA of the CDR3: TGTGCCGCCAGACAGGGGAGTAACAAAGAGACCCAGTACTTC.